A single sample is the source of the 28 T cell receptor beta chains below, sequenced in a study of blood T cell repertoires in COVID-19. Only in-frame clones appear in the TCRdb table, and some are missing; sequencing was by immunoSEQ multiplex PCR. The sample shows roughly 210,000 clones, 80% to 90% of them seen only once. The sequenced sample consisted of PBMCs or T cells enriched from blood (not recorded which). The source of these receptors is a man aged 25 to 40 in a cohort exposed to, infected with or recovered from COVID-19 (not recorded which).

The chain links TRBV11-2 to TRBJ2-1, with D possibly being TRBD2 (5 bases). The CDR3 is 13 amino acids. Per germline, CDR1 SGHAT and CDR2 FQNNGV. The V end was cut by 5 bases, the J end by 7 bases, with 12 bases between. The CDR3 sequence is CASSPGVENEQFF. CDR3 nucleotide sequence: TGTGCCAGCAGCCCCGGGGTGGAGAATGAGCAGTTCTTC.

The genes are TRBV4-1 and TRBJ1-2; 7 bases align to TRBD1. The CDR3 is 14 residues long. V dropped 2 bases and J dropped 7; count of bases not matched to a gene: 7. Germline CDR1 is MGHRA and CDR2 is YSYEKL. CDR3 sequence reads: CASSQTGVGGGYTF. CDR3 in DNA: TGCGCCAGCAGCCAAACAGGGGTCGGGGGTGGCTACACCTTC.

The chain combines TRBV28 with TRBJ2-7; 7 bases agree with TRBD1. CDR3 length: 13 amino acids. Germline CDR1 MDHEN, CDR2 SYDVKM. With V trimmed by 9 bases and J by 6 bases, 11 bases remained unmatched. CDR3 sequence: CASKGAVRGEQYF. The CDR3 region has the DNA TGTGCCAGTAAGGGGGCCGTACGTGGCGAGCAGTACTTC.

This sequence joins TRBV5-4 and TRBJ2-6; 11 nucleotides agree with TRBD1. V was pared by 2 bases and J by 1 base, with 2 bases of the junction left unmatched. The CDR3 has 17 residues. Germline CDR1 SGHNT, CDR2 YYREEE (reference sequence). The CDR3 coding sequence is TGTGCCAGCAGCTTCGGGGACAGGGGGTCTGGGGCCAACGTCCTGACTTTC. Its protein is CASSFGDRGSGANVLTF.

This chain uses TRBV28 with TRBJ1-2; D is perhaps TRBD1 (5 bases). Germline CDR1 reads MDHEN; CDR2 reads SYDVKM. With 5 bases removed from V and 4 bases from J, the gap between germline ends came to 14 bases. This CDR3 contains 14 residues. The CDR3 bases are TGTGCCAGCAGTCCCGGGGGTGCAGCCTATGGCTACACCTTC. Amino acid sequence: CASSPGGAAYGYTF.

The rearrangement uses TRBV28 and TRBJ2-1, with 11 bases matching TRBD2. J gave up 1 base and V 7 bases, and 6 bases lay outside the gene matches. Germline V lookup: CDR1 MDHEN, CDR2 SYDVKM. The CDR3 runs 16 residues. DNA of the CDR3: TGTGCCAGCACTAGCGGGAGGATTCGGTCCTACAATGAGCAGTTCTTC. The encoded protein is CASTSGRIRSYNEQFF.

This sequence joins TRBV7-9 and TRBJ1-5, with D unclear. CDR1 is SEHNR and CDR2 is FQNEAQ in the germline V gene (reference sequence). CDR3 size: 13 residues. Trimming removed 0 bases at V and 5 bases at J, with 5 bases between. The DNA for the CDR3 is TGTGCCAGCAGCTTAGCGGGAGATCAGCCCCAGCATTTT. Translated, it gives CASSLAGDQPQHF.

The chain is built from TRBV6-5 and TRBJ2-3; 12 bases agree with TRBD2. Unmatched junction bases numbered 6, after V lost 4 bases and J lost 4 bases. This CDR3 is built from 16 residues. Per the germline V gene, CDR1 is MNHEY and CDR2 is SVGAGI. This CDR3 is CASSFRTSGVSDTQYF. The DNA of the CDR3 is TGTGCCAGCAGTTTCCGGACTAGCGGGGTCTCAGATACGCAGTATTTT.

This sequence joins TRBV7-2 and TRBJ2-2, with TRBD2 identical over 8 bases. The CDR3 contains 16 residues. Germline V gene sequence: CDR1 SGHTA, CDR2 FQGNSA. The V gene end was trimmed by 6 bases and the J gene end by 0 bases; junction bases not matched to a gene: 6. CDR3: CASSSLAGTNTGELFF. CDR3 bases: TGTGCCAGCAGTTCATTAGCGGGAACGAACACCGGGGAGCTGTTTTTT.

This sequence joins TRBV7-8 and TRBJ2-4; D possibly corresponds to TRBD1 (6 bases). The CDR3 totals 14 residues. Germline V gene lookup returns CDR1 SGHVS and CDR2 FQNEAQ. V dropped 5 bases and J dropped 7 bases, with 15 bases sitting between them. CDR3 DNA sequence: TGTGCCAGCAGCCCCTGGGGGCGCAGGAACATTCAGTACTTC. It encodes CASSPWGRRNIQYF.

This sequence joins TRBV29-1 and TRBJ2-1; TRBD1 matches at 8 bases. V trimming: 4 bases; J trimming: 9 bases; junction bases outside the gene matches: 8. Germline CDR1 is SQVTM and CDR2 is ANQGSEA. This CDR3 is 13 amino acids long. CDR3 loop: CSVVDRVFGEQFF. The CDR3, as DNA: TGCAGCGTTGTGGACAGGGTTTTCGGTGAGCAGTTCTTC.

This chain joins TRBV14 and TRBJ2-7, with TRBD1 as a possible D gene (6 bases). The CDR3 is 16 residues long. The germline CDR1 and CDR2 sequences are SGHDN and FVKESK. Trimming took 3 bases from V and 2 from J, leaving 17 bases between them. CDR3 residues: CASSHNVLTGTYEQYF. CDR3 DNA: TGTGCCAGCAGCCACAACGTCCTGACAGGAACCTACGAGCAGTACTTC.

The chain combines TRBV5-8 with TRBJ2-3; 12 bases map to TRBD2. This CDR3 has 16 amino acids. J was trimmed by 2 bases and V by 0 bases; bases with no gene match: 1. Germline V gene sequence: CDR1 SGHTS, CDR2 YDEGEE. CDR3 nucleotide sequence: TGTGCCAGCAGCTTGGGGACTAGCGGGAACACAGATACGCAGTATTTT. Protein product: CASSLGTSGNTDTQYF.

V gene TRBV19 combines with J gene TRBJ1-1, with D maybe TRBD1 (5 bases). This CDR3 contains 15 residues. With 3 bases removed from V and 1 base from J, the gap between germline ends came to 12 bases. Germline V gene data show CDR1 as LNHDA and CDR2 as SQIVND (reference sequence). As DNA, the CDR3 is TGTGCCAGTAGTATTAATTCGGGGGGGAACACTGAAGCTTTCTTT. This translates into CASSINSGGNTEAFF. The variable domain in full, completed from reference TRBV19 and TRBJ1-1, reads DGGITQSPKYLFRKEGQNVTLSCEQNLNHDAMYWYRQDPGQGLRLIYYSQIVNDFQKGDIAEGYSVSREKKESFPLTVTSAQKNPTAFYLCASSINSGGNTEAFFGQGTRLTVV.

This chain's CDR3 is CASSELRQGAFEKLFF. Written as DNA, the CDR3 is TGTGCCAGCAGTGAATTACGCCAGGGGGCTTTTGAAAAACTGTTTTTT. The V and J genes are TRBV25-1 and TRBJ1-4; 8 bases are shared with TRBD1. Germline V gene data show CDR1 as MGHDK and CDR2 as SYGVNS. The V gene end was trimmed by 1 base and the J gene end by 7 bases; junction bases not matched to a gene: 8. CDR3 length: 16 amino acids.

This sequence joins TRBV6-5 and TRBJ1-6; tentative D call: TRBD1 (5 bases). Germline V gene sequence: CDR1 MNHEY, CDR2 SVGAGI. V was clipped by 0 bases and J by 8 bases, with 14 bases between them. This CDR3 has 16 amino acids. This CDR3 reads CASSYSAWGSDSPLHF. The CDR3 DNA sequence: TGTGCCAGCAGTTACTCCGCCTGGGGCTCGGATTCACCCCTCCACTTT.

The rearrangement joins TRBV5-1 to TRBJ1-2; D perhaps matches TRBD1 (6 bases). Trimming left V 7 bases short and J 7 bases short, with 20 bases between. The CDR3 is 14 residues long. The germline V gene has CDR1 SGHRS and CDR2 YFSETQ. This CDR3 is CASRAGAGSSGYTF. CDR3 nucleotides: TGCGCCAGCCGAGCAGGGGCAGGAAGTAGTGGCTACACCTTC.

This chain joins TRBV3-1 (or the pseudogene TRBV3-2) and TRBJ1-2; D is perhaps TRBD1 (5 bases). The CDR3 contains 14 residues. In germline, CDR1 is LGHDT, CDR2 YNNKEL (reference sequence). V lost 1 base, J lost 14 bases, and 20 bases lay in between. The CDR3 region is CASSQGGLRGLWTF. The CDR3 coding sequence is TGTGCCAGCAGCCAAGGGGGACTCCGAGGGCTTTGGACCTTC.

This chain joins TRBV7-2 and TRBJ1-1; D possibly corresponds to TRBD1 (5 bases). Germline V gives CDR1 SGHTA, CDR2 FQGNSA. The CDR3 has 15 residues. The V end was cut by 3 bases, the J end by 4 bases, with 15 bases between. The CDR3 sequence is CASSFQGGLGTEAFF. CDR3 nucleotide sequence: TGTGCCAGCAGCTTCCAGGGAGGTCTGGGCACTGAAGCTTTCTTT.

The rearrangement links TRBV10-2 to TRBJ1-1, with TRBD1 matching over 7 bases. Germline-derived CDR1 and CDR2 are WSHSY and SAAADI. The CDR3 has 14 residues. With 5 bases clipped from V and 1 base from J, the junction kept 4 bases outside the gene matches. The CDR3 DNA reads TGCGCCAGCAGTAAACAGGGGCCGAACACTGAAGCTTTCTTT. This translates into CASSKQGPNTEAFF.

Only one count was recorded for this clone. The V call is TRBV9, the J call TRBJ1-2; 8 nucleotides agree with TRBD1. CDR3 length: 15 amino acids. CDR1 is SGDLS, CDR2 YYNGEE, per germline. Losses at the gene ends were 7 bases for V and 4 bases for J; bases not matched to a gene: 12. The CDR3 region has the DNA TGTGCCAGCGATTCAGGGGGCGAAACAGGCTATGGCTACACCTTC. It encodes CASDSGGETGYGYTF.

The J gene is TRBJ2-3, the V gene TRBV5-1, with D possibly being TRBD2 (6 bases). V was cut by 4 bases and J by 8 bases, with 17 bases left in between. Germline assignment: CDR1 SGHRS and CDR2 YFSETQ. The CDR3 runs 14 residues. CDR3 coding DNA: TGCGCCAGCAGCCCGGAGGTGGGAGGTGGTACGCAGTATTTT. It is translated as CASSPEVGGGTQYF.

The V gene is TRBV28, the J gene TRBJ1-2; a weak D match, TRBD1 (6 bases). The CDR3 runs 12 residues. Germline CDR1 MDHEN, CDR2 SYDVKM. Trimming stripped 7 bases from V and 3 bases from J, with 9 bases between. The CDR3 DNA sequence: TGTGCCAGCAAGGGGGGGTACTATGGCTACACCTTC. Translated: CASKGGYYGYTF.

CDR3 sequence reads: CASSLETSGGLYNEQFF. In DNA form, the CDR3 reads TGTGCCAGCAGCTTAGAAACTAGCGGGGGCCTCTACAATGAGCAGTTCTTC. The chain has TRBV7-6 and TRBJ2-1; 11 nucleotides match TRBD2. This CDR3 has 17 residues. V shed 1 base, J shed 3 bases, and the junction held 5 bases outside the gene matches. The germline CDR1 and CDR2 sequences are SGHVS and FNYEAQ.

This clone was observed a single time. This chain connects TRBV2 to TRBJ1-2, with D unclear. Germline-derived CDR1 and CDR2 are SNHLY and FYNNEI. Trimming removed 0 bases from V and 7 bases from J, with 12 bases in between. The CDR3 covers 14 residues. The CDR3 sequence: CASSEARGAAGYTF. CDR3 coding DNA: TGTGCCAGCAGTGAAGCCCGGGGTGCGGCTGGCTACACCTTC.

The V call is TRBV7-8, the J call TRBJ2-7; TRBD1 matches 7 bases. Per the germline V gene, CDR1 is SGHVS and CDR2 is FQNEAQ. The CDR3 is 15 amino acids. V was pared by 1 base and J by 0 bases, with 3 bases of the junction left unmatched. CDR3 DNA sequence: TGTGCCAGCAGCTTAGAGGGGGCACACTCCTACGAGCAGTACTTC. This sequence encodes CASSLEGAHSYEQYF.

This clone has only a few counts. The genes are TRBV6-5 and TRBJ1-2; no clear D. In germline, CDR1 is MNHEY, CDR2 SVGAGI. The CDR3 length is 13 residues. Trimming removed 4 bases at V and 4 bases at J, with 10 bases between. The CDR3 region is CASSLGQTYGYTF. CDR3 DNA: TGTGCCAGCAGTTTGGGCCAAACCTATGGCTACACCTTC.

This clone occurred once. Here the CDR3 reads CASSLTGPLNTGELFF. CDR3 bases: TGTGCCAGCAGTCTAACAGGGCCGCTAAACACCGGGGAGCTGTTTTTT. The J gene is TRBJ2-2, the V gene TRBV27; the D gene is possibly TRBD1 (6 bases). Germline CDR1 reads MNHEY; CDR2 reads SMNVEV (reference sequence). This CDR3 is 16 amino acids long. V lost 5 bases and J 2 bases, leaving 15 bases between the germline ends.